Each of the 10 T cell receptor beta chains below was sequenced from the same sample in a study of blood T cells in healthy people across ages. A sample-barcoded 5' primer and a J-beta primer mix were used in a second PCR of about 6 to 12 cycles. TCRdb re-called the 5' RACE reads through MiXCR, storing one row per CDR3 protein. The profile covers around 1,500,000 distinct CDR3 sequences, with approximately 28% appearing a single time and 7.7% taken by the ten largest. The material sequenced was blood. These receptors originate from a woman aged 25 to 39 in good health.

This sequence joins TRBV12-3 or TRBV12-4 and TRBJ1-1, with 10 bases that match TRBD1. The J segment lost 4 bases and the V segment lost 6 bases, leaving 8 bases of the junction unmatched. The CDR3 has 15 amino acids. The CDR3: CASSPEGQGITEAFF. DNA of the CDR3: TGTGCCAGCAGCCCCGAGGGACAGGGGATCACTGAAGCTTTCTTT.

This clonotype appeared a single time. V is TRBV28 and J is TRBJ2-1, with TRBD2 identical over 7 bases. V dropped 8 bases and J dropped 3; count of bases not matched to a gene: 7. CDR1 and CDR2 from the germline V gene are MDHEN and SYDVKM. The CDR3 contains 14 residues. CDR3 protein: CASHNGGNYNEQFF. CDR3 DNA: TGTGCCAGCCATAACGGGGGGAACTACAATGAGCAGTTCTTC.

This chain uses TRBV4-1 with TRBJ2-1, with 8 bases lining up with TRBD2. J was trimmed by 7 bases and V by 4 bases; bases with no gene match: 15. Germline-derived CDR1 and CDR2 are MGHRA and YSYEKL. This CDR3 has 17 amino acids. CDR3 bases: TGCGCCAGCAGCCTTGTAGGCGAGCGGGGGACGACGAATGAGCAGTTCTTC. Translated: CASSLVGERGTTNEQFF.

This clonotype was seen a handful of times. V usage is TRBV4-1 and J usage is TRBJ2-2, with D unresolved. CDR1 is MGHRA, CDR2 YSYEKL, per germline. The CDR3 is 15 residues long. V lost 0 bases to trimming and J lost 5 bases, with 10 bases between them. The CDR3 DNA follows: TGCGCCAGCAGCCAAGATCCCCTGGGTACCGGGGAGCTGTTTTTT. Protein product: CASSQDPLGTGELFF.

This clonotype was seen a few times. The rearrangement joins TRBV20-1 to TRBJ1-2; the D gene is possibly TRBD1 (5 bases). CDR1 and CDR2 (germline): DFQATT, SNEGSKA (reference sequence). Deletions cut 6 bases from V and 4 bases from J, with 12 bases between. CDR3 length: 12 residues. Written as DNA, the CDR3 is TGCAGTGCCCTAGAGGGGTCCTATGGCTACACCTTC. Protein sequence: CSALEGSYGYTF.

The table lists this clonotype with many counts. CDR3 loop: CSVHGYQETQYF. CDR3 coding DNA: TGCAGCGTCCACGGGTACCAAGAGACCCAGTACTTC. The chain joins TRBV29-1 to TRBJ2-5; unclear D gene. This CDR3 has 12 residues. V was shortened by 6 bases and J by 0 bases, with 8 bases between the two germline ends. CDR1 is SQVTM, CDR2 ANQGSEA, per germline.

As to this clonotype: Since a much larger clone is just one base distant, this may be a read error. The chain joins TRBV20-1 to TRBJ2-1; TRBD1 matches at 11 bases. Germline CDR1 reads DFQATT; CDR2 reads SNEGSKA (reference sequence). This CDR3 region has 15 residues. The V gene end was trimmed by 4 bases and the J gene end by 5 bases; junction bases not matched to a gene: 7. CDR3 loop: CSAINGGQGDNEQFF. CDR3 nucleotide sequence: TGCAGTGCTATTAACGGGGGACAGGGGGACAATGAGCAGTTCTTC.

The V call is TRBV25-1, the J call TRBJ2-7, with 7 bases aligning to TRBD1. The CDR3 sequence is 14 residues long. V shed 8 bases, J shed 5 bases, and the junction held 12 bases outside the gene matches. The germline V gene has CDR1 MGHDK and CDR2 SYGVNS. The CDR3 region has the DNA TGTGCCAGCCGACCCCGACAGGGCAGACACGAGCAGTACTTC. Its translation is CASRPRQGRHEQYF.

The chain uses TRBV12-3 or TRBV12-4 and TRBJ2-4; D is possibly TRBD1 or TRBD2 (7 bases each). The germline V and J ends were trimmed by 3 bases and 13 bases, with 19 bases remaining between them. The CDR3 is 14 residues long. The CDR3, as DNA: TGTGCCAGCAGTTTCTCAGGGGGGGCGGATGAGCAGTACTTC. Its protein product is CASSFSGGADEQYF.

CDR3 in DNA: TGTGCCAGCAACCGAGGACTAGCCTCCATGATGTACAATGAGCAGTTCTTC. It yields the protein CASNRGLASMMYNEQFF. This chain joins TRBV6-2 or TRBV6-3 and TRBJ2-1, with 8 positions matching TRBD2. With V trimmed by 7 bases and J by 4 bases, 15 bases remained unmatched. The CDR3 is 17 residues long. Germline loops: CDR1 MNHEY, CDR2 SVGEGT.